What follows is one T cell receptor (beta chain) and its context. Its antigen is currently unknown. The V and J ends lost 5 bases and 2 bases respectively, with 13 bases between them. CDR1 DFQATT and CDR2 SNEGSKA come from the germline V gene (reference sequence). This CDR3 region has 13 residues. A template switching step contributed a universal primer site, while unique molecular identifiers were present in the cDNA. TCRdb itself ran the 5' RACE reads through MiXCR, one entry per CDR3 protein. The sample yields around 550,000 distinct CDR3 sequences, around 15% seen once. This sample is part of a study of identical twins. Study-wide findings and caveats: Findings came from cross-sectional statistics, without long-term follow-up of donors.

All donors comprised healthy Caucasians. These same data were also listed under a study on yellow fever vaccine responses in identical twins. That paper states: Twins' vaccine T cell response reportedly gave the appearance of partial convergence and partial personalization.

The V call is TRBV20-1, the J call TRBJ2-7, with D possibly matching TRBD2 (6 bases). The source of this sequence is a woman between 18 and 29 years old in good health. Specimen: CD4+ T cells sorted from blood. The CDR3 DNA sequence: TGCAGTGCTCCTCTTAGCGGAACCTACGAGCAGTACTTC. Encoded protein: CSAPLSGTYEQYF.